This TCR beta chain was retrieved from a study of blood T cell repertoires in COVID-19. Assay: immunoSEQ multiplex PCR; the TCRdb copy retains only in-frame clones and omits some. Here the sample spans more than 450,000 clones, about nine tenths being singletons. Trimming removed 0 bases from V and 3 bases from J; junction bases left unmatched: 9. In germline, CDR1 is MNHEY, CDR2 SVGEGT. CDR3 length: 17 amino acids. V is TRBV6-2 or TRBV6-3 and J is TRBJ1-1; 8 bases match TRBD1. Sequencing was performed on PBMCs or T cells enriched from blood (not recorded which). The clonotype comes from a woman between 18 and 29 years old who had recovered from COVID-19. CDR3 region: CASSYSLWGQADTEAFF. CDR3 coding DNA: TGTGCCAGCAGTTACTCCCTGTGGGGACAGGCAGACACTGAAGCTTTCTTT.